This entry lists 17 T cell receptor beta chains sequenced from one sample in a study of T-cell memory formation after mild COVID-19. MiXCR was run by TCRdb on the 5' RACE reads, yielding one entry per CDR3 protein. The data show a few hundred thousand distinct CDR3 sequences, around 25% seen once. The sample was PBMCs or a T cell subset sorted from them (not recorded which). The source is an adult woman who had mild COVID-19 (a few samples of this study predate the infection). Cell type and time point are not known.

This clonotype has only a few counts. The chain couples TRBV3-1 to TRBJ1-3; D not resolved. The CDR3 extends over 15 amino acids. The V gene's germline CDR1 is LGHDT and CDR2 YNNKEL (reference sequence). Trimming took off 0 bases at V and 0 bases at J, with 6 bases between the two ends. CDR3 nucleotides: TGTGCCAGCAGCCAAGACCGCCTCTCTGGAAACACCATATATTTT. Protein product: CASSQDRLSGNTIYF.

This clonotype was seen a handful of times. The V and J genes are TRBV12-5 and TRBJ2-7, with TRBD2 identical over 13 bases. Germline V gene data show CDR1 as LGHNT and CDR2 as FRNRAP. The CDR3 extends over 16 amino acids. Trimming removed 3 bases from V and 7 bases from J; junction bases left unmatched: 9. The CDR3 region is CASGFAGTSGIGEQYF. The CDR3 region has the DNA TGTGCTAGTGGTTTCGCCGGGACTAGCGGGATAGGGGAGCAGTACTTC.

This clonotype was counted between two and nine times. The V and J genes are TRBV11-2 and TRBJ2-5; tentatively, D is TRBD2 (7 bases). Germline CDR1 SGHAT, CDR2 FQNNGV. The V end lost 4 bases, the J end lost 9 bases, and 18 bases lay between the germline ends. The CDR3 runs 14 residues. The CDR3 loop is CASSSLEAGGPQYF. The CDR3 coding sequence is TGTGCCAGCAGCTCCCTAGAGGCCGGGGGGCCCCAGTACTTC.

This clonotype occurred a few times. The chain uses TRBV18 and TRBJ2-5; 8 positions agree with TRBD2. Germline-derived CDR1 and CDR2 are KGHSH and LQKENI. With 3 bases clipped from V and 5 bases from J, the junction kept 8 bases outside the gene matches. The CDR3 totals 15 residues. CDR3 amino acids: CASSPVKAGVETQYF. DNA of the CDR3: TGTGCCAGCTCACCGGTCAAAGCGGGAGTGGAGACCCAGTACTTC.

The rearrangement uses TRBV3-1 and TRBJ2-1, with 12 bases lining up with TRBD1. Unmatched junction bases numbered 9, after V lost 4 bases and J lost 8 bases. The CDR3 runs 16 residues. The germline V gene has CDR1 LGHDT and CDR2 YNNKEL (reference sequence). CDR3 region: CASSPPGTGGRDEQFF. CDR3 DNA sequence: TGTGCCAGCAGCCCGCCCGGGACAGGGGGCCGGGATGAGCAGTTCTTC.

The V gene is TRBV12-3 or TRBV12-4, the J gene TRBJ2-7; 8 bases align to TRBD1. The J segment lost 7 bases and the V segment lost 5 bases, leaving 10 bases of the junction unmatched. This CDR3 spans 14 amino acids. CDR3 DNA sequence: TGTGCCAGCAGTCCCCTGACAGGGGTGCGGGAGCAGTACTTC. Residues: CASSPLTGVREQYF.

This clonotype occurred a few times. The chain combines TRBV12-3 or TRBV12-4 with TRBJ2-5; possible D gene TRBD1, 5 bases. Trimming pared 6 bases from V and 10 bases from J, leaving 15 bases between. This CDR3 has 12 residues. The CDR3 DNA reads TGTGCCAGCAGGACGGCCCCAGGGTTCCAGTACTTC. Its protein is CASRTAPGFQYF.

V usage is TRBV5-1 and J usage is TRBJ1-1; D is uncertain. V gave up 4 bases and J gave up 2 bases, with 12 bases separating them. CDR3 length: 14 amino acids. Germline V gives CDR1 SGHRS, CDR2 YFSETQ. The CDR3 DNA reads as TGCGCCAGCAGCCCTCAGAGCTCTAACACTGAAGCTTTCTTT. Protein product: CASSPQSSNTEAFF.

The CDR3 spells CASSLWGSNEQYF. Here the CDR3 DNA reads TGCGCCAGCAGCTTGTGGGGGTCTAACGAGCAGTACTTC. The gene calls are TRBV5-1 and TRBJ2-7; the D call may be TRBD1 or TRBD2 (5 bases each). V lost 1 base, J lost 5 bases, and 10 bases lay in between. CDR1 and CDR2 from the germline V gene are SGHRS and YFSETQ. The CDR3 is 13 amino acids.

This chain uses TRBV6-5 with TRBJ2-3, with 11 bases identical to TRBD2. Trimming at V came to 7 bases and at J to 10 bases, leaving 13 bases not matched to a gene. This CDR3 comprises 15 residues. Germline V gene lookup returns CDR1 MNHEY and CDR2 SVGAGI. The CDR3: CASIPLAGGRDAQYF. The CDR3 DNA is TGTGCCAGCATTCCCCTAGCGGGAGGTCGTGATGCGCAGTATTTT.

This clonotype was seen only a few times. The chain uses TRBV12-3 or TRBV12-4 and TRBJ1-2, with TRBD1 matching over 8 bases. This CDR3 contains 13 residues. With V trimmed by 7 bases and J by 6 bases, 7 bases remained unmatched. The CDR3 protein is CASNPTGANGYTF. The DNA of the CDR3 is TGTGCCAGCAATCCGACAGGGGCTAATGGCTACACCTTC.

There are a few counts of this clonotype. The chain combines TRBV4-1 with TRBJ2-6; 8 bases agree with TRBD1. V lost 4 bases, J lost 11 bases, and 10 bases stayed unmatched. The CDR3 runs to 15 residues. Germline CDR1 and CDR2: MGHRA and YSYEKL. The CDR3, as DNA: TGCGCCAGCAGCCCTGGGACAGGTTTGGGGTACGTCCTGACTTTC. This sequence encodes CASSPGTGLGYVLTF.

J is TRBJ2-1 and V is TRBV19; 12 bases map to TRBD2. Trimming at V came to 5 bases and at J to 1 base, leaving 9 bases not matched to a gene. The CDR3 has 18 amino acids. CDR1 LNHDA and CDR2 SQIVND come from the germline V gene (reference sequence). CDR3 DNA sequence: TGTGCCAGTAGTCTCCTAGCGGGAGGGCAGGGTTCCTACAATGAGCAGTTCTTC. This codes for CASSLLAGGQGSYNEQFF.

The chain couples TRBV3-1 to TRBJ2-5, with 7 positions matching TRBD2. With V trimmed by 4 bases and J by 2 bases, 4 bases remained unmatched. The CDR3 has 14 amino acids. Germline CDR1 and CDR2: LGHDT and YNNKEL (reference sequence). CDR3 sequence reads: CASSLDGGQETQYF. The CDR3 DNA reads as TGTGCCAGCAGCCTCGACGGGGGGCAAGAGACCCAGTACTTC.

Only a few counts were recorded for this clonotype. The chain has TRBV11-3 and TRBJ2-7, with TRBD2 matching 10 bases. Germline CDR1 SGHNT, CDR2 YENEEA. V trimming: 1 base; J trimming: 5 bases; junction bases outside the gene matches: 14. This CDR3 contains 18 residues. This CDR3 is CASSLAVRGLAGAHEQYF. DNA of the CDR3: TGTGCCAGCAGCTTAGCTGTGAGAGGGCTAGCGGGAGCCCACGAGCAGTACTTC.

The table lists this clonotype with a few counts. The chain links TRBV20-1 to TRBJ2-7, with 8 positions matching TRBD1. J was trimmed by 2 bases and V by 0 bases; bases with no gene match: 3. The CDR3 loop spans 14 amino acids. Per the germline V gene, CDR1 is DFQATT and CDR2 is SNEGSKA (reference sequence). Written as DNA, the CDR3 is TGCAGTGCTAGAGATAGGGACAGGACCTACGAGCAGTACTTC. It codes for CSARDRDRTYEQYF.

The sample holds a few counts of this clonotype. The gene calls are TRBV9 and TRBJ2-3; TRBD2 agrees at 12 bases. The CDR3 has 16 residues. With V trimmed by 3 bases and J by 2 bases, 4 bases remained unmatched. Germline V lookup: CDR1 SGDLS, CDR2 YYNGEE. The DNA for the CDR3 is TGTGCCAGCAGCGCCCTAGCGGGGGGGGTCACAGATACGCAGTATTTT. Encoded protein: CASSALAGGVTDTQYF.